This T cell receptor (beta chain) was sequenced in a study of cytomegalovirus exposure and HLA in healthy donors. PCR amplification relied on 60 Vbeta primers (plus 13 Jbeta primers). Libraries were prepared by immunoSEQ multiplex PCR; TCRdb keeps only in-frame clonotypes and omits some of them. The repertoire has 200,000 to 250,000 clones, 85% to 90% of them found once; the top ten carry about 1.2%. Points from the study as a whole: Three CMV-associated chains were confirmed in vitro to be specific for CMV antigens.

Concerning this clone: The antigen is undetermined.

With 5 bases clipped from V and 4 bases from J, the junction kept 2 bases outside the gene matches. The CDR3 runs to 13 residues. The germline CDR1 and CDR2 sequences are MNHEY and SVGAGI. V gene TRBV6-5 combines with J gene TRBJ2-3, with 8 bases that match TRBD2. The receptor was derived from a human donor in good health. The source material was PBMCs. DNA of the CDR3: TGTGCCAGCAGTCGGACTAGCTCAGATACGCAGTATTTT. It yields the protein CASSRTSSDTQYF.